A selection of T cell receptor beta chains follows, all from one sample in a study of blood T cell repertoires in COVID-19. This table comes from immunoSEQ multiplex PCR, and its TCRdb copy is limited to in-frame clones, with some not included. The sample has some 150,000 clones, around 89% seen once. The sequenced sample consisted of peripheral blood. Source of these receptors: a man between 60 and 75 years old with active or convalescent COVID-19. Both conserved end residues are part of each CDR3. Fields, in order: D gene, V gene, CDR3 protein. A D gene is named only where the DNA matches it firmly.

NA	TRBV5-1	CASSLGGRGETQYF
TRBD1	TRBV19	CASSISWTGLMNTEAFF
NA	TRBV18	CASSRELGNQPQHF
TRBD2	TRBV28	CASSLWALASGGRTDTQYF
NA	TRBV7-9	CASGGGLNEKLFF
TRBD2	TRBV5-4	CASSWSTSGGRETQYF
NA	TRBV10-3	CALSTGVGPDTQYF
TRBD2	TRBV7-2	CASTDRAGGSYEQYF
NA	TRBV18	CASSPKVPADYEQYF
TRBD2	TRBV3-1/TRBV3-2	CASSQRSAGGPTNEQFF
NA	TRBV7-9	CASSSRGSSYNEQFF
TRBD2	TRBV29-1	CSARSPGTSGYNEQFF
NA	TRBV5-1	CASSLDDLRRETQYF
NA	TRBV24-1	CATSDQNQGPGYTF
TRBD2	TRBV7-8	CASSPGGREQYF
TRBD1	TRBV2	CASSDMTGDIYAQYF
NA	TRBV7-6	CASSSHLGHGTDTQYF
NA	TRBV21-1	CASRHQGQSAQETQYF
TRBD2	TRBV3-1/TRBV3-2	CASSLRRGVETQYF
NA	TRBV30	CAWSGGLGWNYEQYF
TRBD1	TRBV3-1/TRBV3-2	CASRPTGLGSPLHF
NA	TRBV18	CASSQGVDADTQYF
TRBD1	TRBV7-9	CASSLGGQIYEQYF
TRBD1	TRBV29-1	CSVETGTGATYNEQFF
NA	TRBV2	CASSEIGESNSPLHF
NA	TRBV5-1	CASRSTGQSQETQYF
TRBD1	TRBV2	CASLGQGLYEQYF
NA	TRBV10-2	CASSDTTGNTEAFF
NA	TRBV4-1	CASSQERGDTQYF
TRBD2	TRBV15	CATSRARGLSTDTQYF
TRBD1	TRBV5-1	CASSPGTENSPLHF
NA	TRBV10-3	CAISVGLGAETQYF
TRBD1	TRBV7-2	CASSFRTGKETQYF
TRBD2	TRBV7-9	CASSLVRGGNNEQFF
NA	TRBV5-1	CASRETASSNQPQHF
TRBD2	TRBV2	CASSPAGGGNEQYF
TRBD1	TRBV10-1	CARGYRGYGYTF
TRBD1	TRBV6-2/TRBV6-3	CASSYPGGGYEKLFF
NA	TRBV7-9	CASSLGVTGDGYTF
NA	TRBV7-9	CASSRRFAGSEQFF
NA	TRBV7-2	CASSGRQINYGYTF
TRBD1	TRBV11-2	CASSSGLGQGENIQYF
NA	TRBV2	CASSPGGKDSPLHF
NA	TRBV2	CASIPRGAATNYGYTF
TRBD1	TRBV5-1	CASSLVGQGVNTEAFF